The clone carrying this T cell receptor beta chain was seen a single time. The antigen is not known. The data are from a study of T cell repertoires in cytomegalovirus infection. Overall study findings and caveats: Clonotype analysis showed dominance of the ex vivo response by HLA-C-restricted CMV-specific TCR beta clonotypes.

TCRdb re-called the reads through MiXCR, storing one row per CDR3 protein. Of some 350,000 distinct CDR3 sequences in the sample, 25% to 35% were seen once. The sample in question was cultured PBMCs, obtained from culture after CMV antigen stimulation. The source is a human donor in good health (CMV status not recorded). Some clones in this sample may be carry-over from other donors' samples.

The DNA of the CDR3 is TGTGCCAGCAGGACCGGGACAGGGGCGAACACTGAAGCTTTCTTT. The encoded protein is CASRTGTGANTEAFF. V and J are TRBV7-8 and TRBJ1-1; TRBD1 matches 10 bases. Germline V gene lookup returns CDR1 SGHVS and CDR2 FQNEAQ. The CDR3 extends over 15 amino acids. The V segment lost 6 bases and the J segment 1 base; nucleotides outside the gene matches: 5.